One sample yielded the 22 T cell receptor beta chains listed below, sequenced in a study of identical twins. Using its own MiXCR run on the 5' RACE reads, TCRdb lists one record per CDR3 protein. The data show approximately 550,000 distinct CDR3 sequences, 20% to 25% seen once. This same sample was also taken into another study, of yellow fever vaccine responses in identical twins.

The sample taken for sequencing was CD4+ T cells sorted from blood. The receptors were sampled from a young woman in good health.

The chain recombines TRBV18 with TRBJ2-7, with 9 nucleotides matching TRBD2. Unmatched junction bases numbered 2, after V lost 2 bases and J lost 0 bases. The germline V gene encodes CDR1 KGHSH and CDR2 LQKENI. CDR3 length equals 15 residues. The chain's CDR3 is CASSPGAGGSYEQYF. In nucleotides, the CDR3 is TGTGCCAGCTCACCAGGAGCGGGGGGCTCCTACGAGCAGTACTTC.

The chain joins TRBV3-1 to TRBJ2-7; no reliable D call. V was clipped by 1 base and J by 6 bases, with 4 bases between them. Germline lookup yields CDR1 LGHDT and CDR2 YNNKEL (reference sequence). The CDR3 is 11 amino acids. CDR3 region: CASSQAREQYF. The CDR3 DNA is TGTGCCAGCAGCCAAGCTCGCGAGCAGTACTTC.

The chain joins TRBV28 to TRBJ2-1; D gene unclear. V lost 5 bases to trimming and J lost 10 bases, with 9 bases between them. This CDR3 has 11 amino acids. CDR1 MDHEN and CDR2 SYDVKM come from the germline V gene. The CDR3 DNA reads TGTGCCAGCAGTACCGGGCCCGAGCAGTTCTTC. Translated, it gives CASSTGPEQFF.

The chain combines TRBV20-1 with TRBJ2-7, with 15 bases that match TRBD2. The CDR3 consists of 15 residues. In germline, CDR1 is DFQATT, CDR2 SNEGSKA (reference sequence). Trimming at V came to 5 bases and at J to 6 bases, leaving 8 bases not matched to a gene. CDR3 in DNA: TGCAGTGCTGGGACTAGCGGGAGGAAGGAGCCCGAGCAGTACTTC. Its translation is CSAGTSGRKEPEQYF.

The chain joins TRBV7-9 to TRBJ2-1; TRBD2 aligns across 7 bases. Germline CDR1 reads SEHNR; CDR2 reads FQNEAQ (reference sequence). The length of the CDR3 is 16 residues. J gave up 5 bases and V 1 base, and 8 bases lay outside the gene matches. This CDR3 reads CASSLEFQRGHNEQFF. CDR3 nucleotide sequence: TGTGCCAGCAGCTTAGAATTCCAGCGGGGCCACAATGAGCAGTTCTTC.

The chain combines TRBV11-3 with TRBJ2-3, with a weak D call TRBD1 (6 bases). Germline loops: CDR1 SGHNT, CDR2 YENEEA. The CDR3 runs 14 residues. The V gene lost 6 bases and the J gene lost 6 bases, with 16 bases spanning the gap. CDR3 DNA: TGTGCCAGCAGGCAAAGATACAGGGAGGATACGCAGTATTTT. It encodes CASRQRYREDTQYF.

The J gene is TRBJ2-7, the V gene TRBV20-1, with 8 bases fitting TRBD2. CDR1 is DFQATT and CDR2 is SNEGSKA in the germline V gene (reference sequence). The CDR3 runs to 15 residues. V was pared by 5 bases and J by 0 bases, with 9 bases of the junction left unmatched. CDR3 DNA: TGCAGTGCTGCGCCAGCGGGAGCGGGCTCCTACGAGCAGTACTTC. Amino acids: CSAAPAGAGSYEQYF.

This clonotype was detected a few times. J is TRBJ2-3 and V is TRBV15; D gene ambiguous. The CDR3 contains 13 residues. The V and J ends lost 1 base and 6 bases respectively, with 8 bases between them. Germline lookup yields CDR1 LNHNV and CDR2 YYDKDF (reference sequence). CDR3 in amino acids: CATSRAPPDTQYF. In DNA, the CDR3 is TGTGCCACCAGCAGAGCCCCCCCGGATACGCAGTATTTT.

This chain connects TRBV5-5 to TRBJ1-5; 8 bases align to TRBD1. With 0 bases clipped from V and 5 bases from J, the junction kept 7 bases outside the gene matches. Germline V gene sequence: CDR1 SGHKS, CDR2 YYEKEE (reference sequence). The CDR3 sequence is 16 residues long. CDR3 coding DNA: TGTGCCAGCAGCTTGGGGACAGGGTCGGGGGATCAGCCCCAGCATTTT. It encodes CASSLGTGSGDQPQHF. The complete variable domain, with remaining parts taken from reference TRBV5-5 and TRBJ1-5, reads DAGVTQSPTHLIKTRGQQVTLRCSPISGHKSVSWYQQVLGQGPQFIFQYYEKEERGRGNFPDRFSARQFPNYSSELNVNALLLGDSALYLCASSLGTGSGDQPQHFGDGTRLSIL.

V and J are TRBV5-5 and TRBJ2-5, with 7 bases identical to TRBD1. Trimming took 2 bases from V and 4 from J; bases not matched to a gene: 8. CDR3 length: 15 residues. Germline V gives CDR1 SGHKS, CDR2 YYEKEE (reference sequence). CDR3 amino acids: CASSFRQGGVETQYF. The DNA for the CDR3 is TGTGCCAGCAGCTTTCGACAGGGCGGAGTAGAGACCCAGTACTTC. Filled out from reference TRBV5-5 and TRBJ2-5, the complete variable domain reads DAGVTQSPTHLIKTRGQQVTLRCSPISGHKSVSWYQQVLGQGPQFIFQYYEKEERGRGNFPDRFSARQFPNYSSELNVNALLLGDSALYLCASSFRQGGVETQYFGPGTRLLVL.

This clonotype was seen more than once but under ten times. The chain combines TRBV24-1 with TRBJ2-2; D remains ambiguous. The CDR3 runs to 14 residues. V was cut by 4 bases and J by 6 bases, with 11 bases left in between. The V gene's germline CDR1 is KGHDR and CDR2 SFDVKD. CDR3 DNA sequence: TGTGCCACCAGTGACCCCCCCGCGGCCGGGGAGCTGTTTTTT. Encoded protein: CATSDPPAAGELFF.

The rearrangement joins TRBV5-1 to TRBJ2-7; TRBD2 matches at 7 bases. Germline V CDR1 and CDR2: SGHRS, YFSETQ. V shed 5 bases, J shed 3 bases, and the junction held 8 bases outside the gene matches. This CDR3 comprises 14 residues. In DNA form, the CDR3 reads TGCGCCAGCAGAGTAGGGACTACCGACTACGAGCAGTACTTC. Amino acid sequence: CASRVGTTDYEQYF.

Only a few counts were recorded for this clonotype. The chain has TRBV6-1 and TRBJ2-1; the match to TRBD2 covers 10 bases. V was pared by 6 bases and J by 6 bases, with 17 bases of the junction left unmatched. Germline V gene lookup returns CDR1 MNHNS and CDR2 SASEGT. The CDR3 length is 18 residues. The CDR3 region has the DNA TGTGCCAGCAGCCTTCCCGCCCATAGCGGGGGGTATTCCAATGAGCAGTTCTTC. This sequence encodes CASSLPAHSGGYSNEQFF.

For this clonotype: Germline and junction disagree at one end, which may indicate a read error. The chain combines TRBV20-1 with TRBJ2-2; TRBD2 is a possible D gene (6 bases). The CDR3 covers 16 residues. Germline V gene data show CDR1 as DFQATT and CDR2 as SNEGSKA (reference sequence). In nucleotides, the CDR3 is TGCTGTGCTAGAGATATTGCGGAGGGCACGACCGGGGAGCTGTTTTTT. Protein product: CCARDIAEGTTGELFF.

In DNA, the CDR3 is TGTGCCATCAGCGGGGGACAGGTCTCTGGGGCCAACGTCCTGACTTTC. The encoded protein is CAISGGQVSGANVLTF. The genes are TRBV10-3 and TRBJ2-6, with TRBD1 identical over 8 bases. Germline V lookup: CDR1 ENHRY, CDR2 SYGVKD. CDR3 length: 16 residues. V gave up 6 bases and J gave up 0 bases; unmatched junction bases: 4.

This clonotype was found a few times. The genes are TRBV6-4 and TRBJ2-2, with D possibly matching TRBD1 (6 bases). Trimming stripped 8 bases from V and 6 bases from J, with 13 bases between. In germline, CDR1 is MRHNA, CDR2 SNTAGT. This CDR3 comprises 13 residues. CDR3 sequence reads: CASAQQGSGELFF. The CDR3 nucleotides read TGTGCCAGCGCTCAACAGGGTTCCGGGGAGCTGTTTTTT.

This clonotype was detected once. The chain joins TRBV7-2 to TRBJ2-1, with 13 nucleotides matching TRBD2. V was pared by 1 base and J by 9 bases, with 6 bases of the junction left unmatched. This CDR3 region has 16 residues. Germline V gene lookup returns CDR1 SGHTA and CDR2 FQGNSA. Written as DNA, the CDR3 is TGTGCCAGCAGCTTAGGGACTAGCGGGAGTAGGGGTGAGCAGTTCTTC. It translates to CASSLGTSGSRGEQFF.

The chain couples TRBV10-3 to TRBJ1-1; no clear D. Germline CDR1 reads ENHRY; CDR2 reads SYGVKD. The V and J ends lost 4 bases and 2 bases respectively, with 11 bases between them. The CDR3 spans 14 residues. DNA for the CDR3: TGTGCCATCAGTGTGGACCGAACAAACACTGAAGCTTTCTTT. Translating it yields CAISVDRTNTEAFF.

The chain is built from TRBV19 and TRBJ2-1, with 7 bases lining up with TRBD2. CDR1 is LNHDA, CDR2 SQIVND, per germline (reference sequence). After removal of 3 bases from V and 3 bases from J, the junction contained 5 bases not matched to a gene. The CDR3 is made up of 15 amino acids. This chain's CDR3 is CASSIPGGGYNEQFF. The CDR3 coding sequence is TGTGCCAGTAGTATCCCCGGCGGGGGCTACAATGAGCAGTTCTTC.

The chain uses TRBV3-1 and TRBJ1-5, with no clear D. Germline V gives CDR1 LGHDT, CDR2 YNNKEL (reference sequence). Trimming removed 5 bases at V and 6 bases at J, with 17 bases between. CDR3 size: 15 residues. The CDR3 DNA sequence: TGTGCCAGCAGCACGGGGAGTCTCGAAAGTCAGCCCCAGCATTTT. It codes for CASSTGSLESQPQHF.

The CDR3 sequence is CASSYTTSGRYNEQFF. CDR3 bases: TGTGCCAGCAGTTACACTACTAGCGGAAGATACAATGAGCAGTTCTTC. This chain joins TRBV6-5 and TRBJ2-1; 8 bases align to TRBD2. The CDR3 has 16 residues. V gave up 2 bases and J gave up 4 bases; unmatched junction bases: 7. From germline, CDR1 is MNHEY and CDR2 SVGAGI.

This chain links TRBV29-1 with TRBJ1-1; D is perhaps TRBD1 (6 bases). The V gene's germline CDR1 is SQVTM and CDR2 ANQGSEA. V lost 4 bases and J lost 5, with 17 bases in between. CDR3 length: 14 amino acids. In nucleotides, the CDR3 is TGCAGCGTTGCCCCGTTACAGGGTAGGACTGAAGCTTTCTTT. Protein: CSVAPLQGRTEAFF.